This TCR beta chain was observed in a study of T cell clonotyping in hematopoietic cell transplantation. Study observations and caveats: After transplant, recipient diversity fell while pathologically expanded clonotypes grew through day 180. Few recipient clonotypes overlapped donors; over 97% were de novo at given depth.

Details on this clone: Its antigen is as yet unknown.

The table came from immunoSEQ multiplex PCR; TCRdb's copy has only in-frame clones and leaves some out. Seen here are 15,000 to 20,000 clones, 65% to 80% observed once, and the top ten hold 14% to 15%. The length of the CDR3 is 15 residues. V was pared by 3 bases and J by 4 bases, with 5 bases of the junction left unmatched. CDR1 is SGHVS, CDR2 FQNEAQ, per germline. J is TRBJ2-1 and V is TRBV7-8; TRBD1 aligns across 8 bases. The source is a man in his sixties in good health. Some clones in this sample may be carry-over from other donors' samples. Sample: peripheral blood mononuclear cells. The CDR3 loop reads CASSFGTGYYNEQFF. The CDR3 bases are TGTGCCAGCAGCTTCGGGACAGGCTATTACAATGAGCAGTTCTTC.